This T cell receptor (beta chain) was documented in a study of cytomegalovirus exposure and HLA in healthy donors. About this clone itself: What it binds is not known.

60 Vbeta and 13 Jbeta primers were used in PCR. Assay used: immunoSEQ multiplex PCR; TCRdb lists only in-frame clones, some missing. The sample has tens of thousands of clones; about 66% are singletons. Overall study findings and caveats: What was likely a sequencing artifact was a cluster of highly shared sequence variants. TCR beta V- and J-gene trimming, according to a later analysis, was linked to a missense DCLRE1C variant.

In germline, CDR1 is SGHTA, CDR2 FQGNSA. The CDR3 contains 13 residues. Trimming cost V 3 bases and J 6 bases; bases outside gene matches: 2. While unrecorded immune exposures were likely, the donors were nominally healthy when sampled. The receptor comes from a man aged 55 to 70 in good health and CMV-seropositive. Material: PBMCs. The rearrangement links TRBV7-2 to TRBJ1-2; TRBD1 matches at 9 bases. CDR3 sequence: CASSFGTGNGYTF. For the CDR3, the DNA is TGTGCCAGCAGCTTCGGGACAGGGAATGGCTACACCTTC.